What follows are 29 T cell receptor beta chains derived from one specimen sequenced in a study of blood T cell repertoires in COVID-19. Some clones are missing from TCRdb's copy, which holds only in-frame ones; the method was immunoSEQ multiplex PCR. This sample yields about 120,000 clones, of which around 80% are seen a single time; 3% to 4.5% belongs to the top ten. The specimen sequenced was peripheral blood. These receptors all stem from a woman of 80 years or more with acute or convalescent COVID-19.

The chain is built from TRBV11-2 and TRBJ1-2; 7 positions agree with TRBD1. With V trimmed by 4 bases and J by 4 bases, 6 bases remained unmatched. The CDR3 contains 14 residues. CDR1 and CDR2 (germline): SGHAT, FQNNGV. CDR3 nucleotides: TGTGCCAGCAGCTACTCCGGGACAGCCTATGGCTACACCTTC. Its translation: CASSYSGTAYGYTF.

This rearrangement joins TRBV24-1 to TRBJ2-1; D is possibly TRBD1 (6 bases). V lost 9 bases to trimming and J lost 11 bases, with 19 bases between them. Germline assignment: CDR1 KGHDR and CDR2 SFDVKD. The CDR3 sequence is 13 residues long. Written as DNA, the CDR3 is TGTGCCACCGGCGGACCAGGGGACACCAAGCAGTTCTTC. As protein: CATGGPGDTKQFF.

The rearrangement links TRBV28 to TRBJ2-7; 8 bases agree with TRBD1. V lost 5 bases, J lost 1 base, and 4 bases stayed unmatched. The CDR3 consists of 14 residues. Per the germline V gene, CDR1 is MDHEN and CDR2 is SYDVKM. The CDR3 bases are TGTGCCAGCAGTAAAAGACAGGGGTCCTACGAGCAGTACTTC. Translated: CASSKRQGSYEQYF.

The rearrangement links TRBV28 to TRBJ1-2; no reliable D call. Germline V gives CDR1 MDHEN, CDR2 SYDVKM. The CDR3 sequence is 12 residues long. V gave up 3 bases and J gave up 6 bases, with 8 bases separating them. CDR3 nucleotides: TGTGCCAGCAGTTTGGAGAGGAATGGCTACACCTTC. It encodes CASSLERNGYTF.

The V and J genes are TRBV27 and TRBJ2-7, with TRBD2 matching 7 bases. Germline CDR1 is MNHEY and CDR2 is SMNVEV (reference sequence). The CDR3 runs 16 residues. Trimming removed 6 bases from V and 0 bases from J; junction bases left unmatched: 11. The CDR3 nucleotides read TGTGCCAGCAGACCTGGGGGGGTGGGGAACTCCTACGAGCAGTACTTC. This gives the protein CASRPGGVGNSYEQYF.

J is TRBJ2-2 and V is TRBV6-5; 10 bases align to TRBD1. V was clipped by 6 bases and J by 4 bases; unmatched bases: 5. CDR3 size: 15 residues. CDR1 and CDR2 from the germline V gene are MNHEY and SVGAGI. This chain's CDR3 is CASSETGGSTGELFF. In nucleotides, the CDR3 is TGTGCCAGCAGCGAGACAGGGGGCAGCACCGGGGAGCTGTTTTTT.

The chain combines TRBV6-5 with TRBJ2-7, with TRBD1 matching 7 bases. V lost 3 bases to trimming and J lost 4 bases; unmatched junction nucleotides: 3. CDR1 and CDR2 from the germline V gene are MNHEY and SVGAGI. The CDR3 sequence is 13 residues long. The chain's CDR3 is CASSYNRGYEQYF. DNA of the CDR3: TGTGCCAGCAGTTATAACAGGGGATACGAGCAGTACTTC.

This chain links TRBV13 with TRBJ2-7; D not resolved. CDR1 is PRHDT, CDR2 FYEKMQ, per germline (reference sequence). The CDR3 has 16 residues. V lost 0 bases to trimming and J lost 0 bases, with 12 bases between them. This chain's CDR3 is CASSLGSSTNSYEQYF. The DNA of the CDR3 is TGTGCCAGCAGCTTAGGCAGTTCCACGAACTCCTACGAGCAGTACTTC. Using reference TRBV13 and TRBJ2-7 for the parts outside the CDR3, the full variable domain is AAGVIQSPRHLIKEKRETATLKCYPIPRHDTVYWYQQGPGQDPQFLISFYEKMQSDKGSIPDRFSAQQFSDYHSELNMSSLELGDSALYFCASSLGSSTNSYEQYFGPGTRLTVT.

The V call is TRBV19, the J call TRBJ2-2; a possible D gene is TRBD1 (5 bases). This CDR3 has 13 residues. The V end was cut by 8 bases, the J end by 2 bases, with 9 bases between. Per the germline V gene, CDR1 is LNHDA and CDR2 is SQIVND (reference sequence). CDR3 in amino acids: CASHRPNTGELFF. In DNA, the CDR3 is TGTGCCAGTCACAGGCCCAACACCGGGGAGCTGTTTTTT.

The chain links TRBV2 to TRBJ2-6; 9 bases line up with TRBD1. CDR1 is SNHLY and CDR2 is FYNNEI in the germline V gene. The CDR3 loop spans 17 amino acids. The junction had 4 bases not matched to a gene; V was cut back by 4 bases and J by 0 bases. In nucleotides, the CDR3 is TGTGCCAGCAGTGGGGGGACAGGGCGCTCTGGGGCCAACGTCCTGACTTTC. Residues: CASSGGTGRSGANVLTF.

The V call is TRBV7-3, the J call TRBJ1-1; 10 bases fit TRBD1. Germline loops: CDR1 SGHTA, CDR2 FQGTGA. V shed 5 bases, J shed 5 bases, and the junction held 2 bases outside the gene matches. The CDR3 sequence is 13 residues long. The DNA of the CDR3 is TGTGCCAGCAGCCAGGGACAGGGGACTGAAGCTTTCTTT. This codes for CASSQGQGTEAFF.

The CDR3 sequence is CASSQTSGGPWGETQYF. The DNA for the CDR3 is TGCGCCAGCAGCCAGACTAGCGGGGGGCCCTGGGGAGAGACCCAGTACTTC. This chain uses TRBV4-1 with TRBJ2-5; TRBD2 matches at 13 bases. The germline gives CDR1 MGHRA, CDR2 YSYEKL. The CDR3 runs 17 residues. V shed 3 bases and J 4 bases; nucleotides not matched to a gene: 8.

The chain employs TRBV30 and TRBJ1-5; 11 bases agree with TRBD1. The CDR3 is made up of 16 amino acids. V was pared by 0 bases and J by 7 bases, with 8 bases of the junction left unmatched. CDR1 is GTSNPN and CDR2 is SVGIG in the germline V gene (reference sequence). The CDR3 is CAWSVRRGQGDQPQHF. CDR3 sequence (DNA): TGTGCCTGGAGTGTACGGAGGGGACAGGGGGACCAGCCCCAGCATTTT.

The chain is built from TRBV4-2 and TRBJ1-1; D gene unclear. This CDR3 contains 16 residues. Germline CDR1 and CDR2: LGHNA and YNFKEQ. The V and J ends lost 3 bases and 1 base respectively, with 15 bases between them. CDR3 DNA: TGTGCCAGCAGCCATGTAGTCCGGGGAACGAACACTGAAGCTTTCTTT. Protein product: CASSHVVRGTNTEAFF.

The rearrangement links TRBV10-2 to TRBJ1-2; D unclear. V was pared by 4 bases and J by 2 bases, with 8 bases between. CDR1 and CDR2 from the germline V gene are WSHSY and SAAADI. The CDR3 has 13 residues. The CDR3 DNA reads TGCGCCAGCAGTGTTTCTTCGAACTATGGCTACACCTTC. This sequence encodes CASSVSSNYGYTF.

The chain carries TRBV19 and TRBJ2-1, with 9 nucleotides matching TRBD2. Germline CDR1 is LNHDA and CDR2 is SQIVND (reference sequence). CDR3 length: 14 residues. V lost 7 bases, J lost 5 bases, and 6 bases stayed unmatched. The chain's CDR3 is CASTPGLANNEQFF. The CDR3 DNA follows: TGTGCCAGTACCCCGGGACTAGCTAACAATGAGCAGTTCTTC.

V gene TRBV5-6 combines with J gene TRBJ2-1; D unresolved. Per the germline V gene, CDR1 is SGHDT and CDR2 is YYEEEE. The length of the CDR3 is 12 residues. V gave up 4 bases and J gave up 4 bases, with 6 bases separating them. This chain's CDR3 is CASSLPYNEQFF. The CDR3 DNA sequence: TGTGCCAGCAGCCTCCCGTACAATGAGCAGTTCTTC.

The chain is built from TRBV29-1 and TRBJ2-5; 8 bases are shared with TRBD2. Germline CDR1 SQVTM, CDR2 ANQGSEA. This CDR3 has 15 amino acids. The V gene end was trimmed by 7 bases and the J gene end by 5 bases; junction bases not matched to a gene: 15. The CDR3 DNA reads as TGCAGCGCCGCCCTCGGGACTAGTGTGTGGGAGACCCAGTACTTC. Translated, it gives CSAALGTSVWETQYF. Full variable domain (missing parts from reference TRBV29-1 and TRBJ2-5): SAVISQKPSRDICQRGTSLTIQCQVDSQVTMMFWYRQQPGQSLTLIATANQGSEATYESGFVIDKFPISRPNLTFSTLTVSNMSPEDSSIYLCSAALGTSVWETQYFGPGTRLLVL.

The chain employs TRBV27 and TRBJ2-2, with D possibly being TRBD1 (6 bases). V lost 2 bases and J 3 bases, leaving 7 bases between the germline ends. Germline V gives CDR1 MNHEY, CDR2 SMNVEV (reference sequence). This CDR3 contains 14 residues. The CDR3 is CASSLQGYTGELFF. The CDR3, as DNA: TGTGCCAGCAGTTTACAGGGGTACACCGGGGAGCTGTTTTTT.

This chain links TRBV20-1 with TRBJ2-7; 11 positions agree with TRBD1. The CDR3 covers 14 residues. Trimming at V came to 3 bases and at J to 2 bases, leaving 3 bases not matched to a gene. Germline values: CDR1 DFQATT, CDR2 SNEGSKA (reference sequence). The CDR3 here is CSASQGQGAYEQYF. The CDR3 DNA sequence: TGCAGTGCTAGTCAGGGACAGGGGGCCTACGAGCAGTACTTC.

Remarks on this clone: This CDR3 is also generated by other DNA sequences in the sample. This chain uses TRBV30 with TRBJ2-3, with no clear D. The CDR3 runs 13 residues. V gave up 3 bases and J gave up 1 base, with 8 bases separating them. Germline V gene sequence: CDR1 GTSNPN, CDR2 SVGIG (reference sequence). The DNA of the CDR3 is TGTGCCTGGAGGGGCCGAGGCACAGATACGCAGTATTTT. It is translated as CAWRGRGTDTQYF.

V gene TRBV29-1 combines with J gene TRBJ1-2; D is ambiguous. Trimming took 3 bases from V and 6 from J, leaving 8 bases between them. This CDR3 is 11 amino acids long. The germline V gene encodes CDR1 SQVTM and CDR2 ANQGSEA. CDR3 sequence reads: CSVESGDGYTF. CDR3 DNA sequence: TGCAGCGTTGAGTCCGGAGATGGCTACACCTTC.

The chain employs TRBV4-1 and TRBJ2-1, with 11 bases identical to TRBD2. This CDR3 spans 15 amino acids. V trimming: 4 bases; J trimming: 7 bases; junction bases outside the gene matches: 6. Germline-derived CDR1 and CDR2 are MGHRA and YSYEKL. In DNA, the CDR3 is TGCGCCAGCAGCCTAGCGGGGGGGCAAGGTAATGAGCAGTTCTTC. It specifies CASSLAGGQGNEQFF.

The sample holds many counts of this clone. The chain recombines TRBV2 with TRBJ1-2, with D perhaps matching TRBD1 (5 bases). V gave up 7 bases and J gave up 7 bases, with 13 bases separating them. From germline, CDR1 is SNHLY and CDR2 FYNNEI. This CDR3 spans 12 amino acids. CDR3 amino acids: CASNPQGVGYTF. CDR3 nucleotide sequence: TGTGCCAGCAATCCTCAGGGTGTTGGCTACACCTTC.

There are a few counts of this clone. The gene calls are TRBV7-9 and TRBJ2-1; 11 bases match TRBD2. The CDR3 loop spans 15 amino acids. Trimming removed 2 bases from V and 9 bases from J; junction bases left unmatched: 6. Germline CDR1 and CDR2: SEHNR and FQNEAQ (reference sequence). For the CDR3, the DNA is TGTGCCAGCAGCTTAATACTAGCGGGAGTATCTGAGCAGTTCTTC. Translated, it gives CASSLILAGVSEQFF.

The J gene is TRBJ1-1, the V gene TRBV5-1; TRBD1 is a possible D gene (5 bases). The V end was cut by 3 bases, the J end by 0 bases, with 6 bases between. The CDR3 spans 13 residues. Germline loops: CDR1 SGHRS, CDR2 YFSETQ. The CDR3 sequence is CASSSTVNTEAFF. CDR3 DNA: TGCGCCAGCAGCTCGACAGTGAACACTGAAGCTTTCTTT.

J is TRBJ2-1 and V is TRBV19, with 10 bases lining up with TRBD2. Trimming removed 7 bases from V and 7 bases from J; junction bases left unmatched: 13. The CDR3 contains 16 residues. Per germline, CDR1 LNHDA and CDR2 SQIVND (reference sequence). CDR3 DNA sequence: TGTGCCAGTACCACCAAGCGGGAGGGCCTAAGGAATGAGCAGTTCTTC. Protein product: CASTTKREGLRNEQFF.

This chain links TRBV28 with TRBJ2-6; no clear D. The CDR3 is 14 amino acids. Germline V lookup: CDR1 MDHEN, CDR2 SYDVKM. The V gene lost 3 bases and the J gene lost 0 bases, with 3 bases spanning the gap. The CDR3 nucleotides are TGTGCCAGCAGTTTTATCTCTGGGGCCAACGTCCTGACTTTC. This encodes CASSFISGANVLTF.

The V gene is TRBV6-5, the J gene TRBJ1-1; D is unresolved. This CDR3 spans 12 amino acids. V lost 8 bases, J lost 0 bases, and 7 bases lay in between. The germline V gene encodes CDR1 MNHEY and CDR2 SVGAGI. In DNA form, the CDR3 reads TGTGCCAGCCAGTTCTTGAACACTGAAGCTTTCTTT. The encoded protein is CASQFLNTEAFF.